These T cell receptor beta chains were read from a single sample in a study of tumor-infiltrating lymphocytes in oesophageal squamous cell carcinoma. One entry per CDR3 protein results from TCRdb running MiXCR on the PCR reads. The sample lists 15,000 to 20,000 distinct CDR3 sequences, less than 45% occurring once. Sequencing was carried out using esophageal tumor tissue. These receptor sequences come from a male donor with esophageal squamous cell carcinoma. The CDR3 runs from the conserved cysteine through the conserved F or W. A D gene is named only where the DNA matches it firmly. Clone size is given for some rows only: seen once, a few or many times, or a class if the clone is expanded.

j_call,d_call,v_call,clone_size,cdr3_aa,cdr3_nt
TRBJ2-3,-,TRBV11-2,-,CASSSQGGADTQYF,TGTGCCAGCAGCTCACAGGGAGGCGCAGATACGCAGTATTTT
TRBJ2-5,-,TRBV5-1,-,CASRVREETQYF,TGCGCCAGCAGGGTACGGGAGGAGACCCAGTACTTC
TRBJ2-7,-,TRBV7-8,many,CASSLVWGYSYF,TGTGCCAGCAGCTTAGTTTGGGGCTATTCGTACTTC
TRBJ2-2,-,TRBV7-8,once,CASSPGYGGQTGELFF,TGTGCCAGCAGTCCCGGATACGGGGGGCAAACCGGGGAGCTGTTTTTT
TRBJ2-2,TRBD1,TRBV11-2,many,CASTSLGQGDPTGELFF,TGTGCCAGCACCAGTCTAGGACAGGGGGACCCCACCGGGGAGCTGTTTTTT
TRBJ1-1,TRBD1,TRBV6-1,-,CASARWTGGTEAFF,TGTGCCAGCGCTCGATGGACAGGGGGGACTGAAGCTTTCTTT
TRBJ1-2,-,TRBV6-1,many,CASTFGGNYGYTF,TGTGCCAGCACCTTCGGGGGGAACTATGGCTACACCTTC
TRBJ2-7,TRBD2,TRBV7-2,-,CASSLQAGGGTYEQYF,TGTGCCAGCAGCTTACAAGCGGGAGGGGGAACCTACGAGCAGTACTTC
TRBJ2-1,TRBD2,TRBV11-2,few,CASSLYRLAGSSEAGEQFF,TGTGCCAGCAGCTTATACCGACTAGCGGGCTCATCGGAAGCAGGGGAGCAGTTCTTC
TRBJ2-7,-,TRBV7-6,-,CASSLSNQGGGKFF,TGTGCTAGCAGCTTATCGAATCAGGGTGGCGGGAAGTTCTTC
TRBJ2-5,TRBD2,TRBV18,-,CASSRRLADQETQYF,TGTGCCAGCTCACGGCGACTAGCGGATCAAGAGACCCAGTACTTC
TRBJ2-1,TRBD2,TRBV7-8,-,CASSLGTSGNEQFF,TGTGCCAGCAGCCTGGGGACTAGCGGCAATGAGCAGTTCTTC
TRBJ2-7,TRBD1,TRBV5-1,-,CASSRDRGGSPLHF,TGCGCCAGCAGCCGGGACAGGGGAGGATCACCCCTCCACTTC
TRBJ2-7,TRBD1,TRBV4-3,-,CASRSTGTGGYEQYF,TGCGCCAGCAGGAGTACCGGGACAGGGGGCTACGAGCAGTACTTC
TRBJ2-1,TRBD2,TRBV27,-,CASSSGTRTNEQFF,TGTGCCAGCAGTTCTGGGACTAGAACCAATGAGCAGTTCTTC
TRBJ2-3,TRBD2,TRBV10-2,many,CASSARGGSTDTQYF,TGCGCCAGCAGTGCACGCGGGGGGAGCACAGATACGCAGTATTTT
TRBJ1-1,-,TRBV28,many,CASSLQQAPEAFF,TGTGCCAGCAGTTTACAACAAGCCCCTGAAGCTTTCTTT
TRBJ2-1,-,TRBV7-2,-,CASSLALAPSYNEQFF,TGTGCCAGCAGCTTAGCGCTAGCGCCCTCCTACAATGAGCAGTTCTTC
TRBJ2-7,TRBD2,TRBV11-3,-,CASSETSGRSGEQYF,TGTGCCAGCAGCGAGACTAGCGGGAGGAGTGGTGAGCAGTACTTC
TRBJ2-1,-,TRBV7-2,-,CASSLDSPPRGEQFF,TGTGCCAGCAGCTTAGACTCCCCGCCAAGGGGTGAGCAGTTCTTC
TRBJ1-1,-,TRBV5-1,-,CASSPTPNTEAFF,TGCGCCAGCAGCCCGACACCTAACACTGAAGCTTTCTTT
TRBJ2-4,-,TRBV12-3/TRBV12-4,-,CASSPGQGGLTKNIQYF,TGTGCCAGCAGTCCCGGACAGGGAGGGCTAACCAAAAACATTCAGTACTTC
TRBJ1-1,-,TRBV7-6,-,CASSEKTVNTEAFF,TGTGCCAGCAGCGAAAAGACAGTGAACACTGAAGCTTTCTTT
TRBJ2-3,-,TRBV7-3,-,CASSVGWTVSTDTQYF,TGTGCCAGCAGCGTAGGGTGGACAGTCAGCACAGATACGCAGTATTTT
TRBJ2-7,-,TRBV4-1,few,CASSQALGSYEQYF,TGCGCCAGCAGCCAAGCCCTCGGTTCCTACGAGCAGTACTTC
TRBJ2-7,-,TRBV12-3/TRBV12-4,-,CASRPASVSSYNEQYF,TGTGCCAGCAGACCCGCTAGCGTCAGCTCCTACAATGAGCAGTACTTC
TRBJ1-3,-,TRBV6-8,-,CASLQRAGNTIYF,TGTGCCAGCCTACAGCGGGCTGGAAACACCATATATTTT
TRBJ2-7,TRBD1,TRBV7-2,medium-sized,CASSGWTGYEQYF,TGTGCCAGCAGCGGGTGGACAGGGTACGAGCAGTACTTC